What follows describes a single T cell receptor (beta chain). What it binds is not known. Alongside a J-beta primer mix, a sample-barcoded 5' primer served in a second PCR lasting 7 to 11 cycles. TCRdb reprocessed the 5' RACE reads with MiXCR, giving one entry per CDR3 protein. The sample lists more than 700,000 distinct CDR3 sequences; about 48% were seen once. From germline, CDR1 is SGHRS and CDR2 YFSETQ. V lost 4 bases, J lost 2 bases, and 16 bases lay in between. This CDR3 is built from 15 residues. These data originate in a study of blood T cells in healthy people across ages. Findings and limits, study-wide: Greater diversity and more naive CD4+ cells were seen in long-lived donors than in aged donors. The fall in TCR beta diversity per million T cells was roughly linear with age.

Donors were healthy Caucasian individuals from Russia aged about 6 to 90. A minimum of 6.5 million PBMCs was isolated per sample. The sequencing sample was made of blood. V gene TRBV5-1 combines with J gene TRBJ2-7; D remains ambiguous. The source of this sequence is an elderly man in good health. DNA of the CDR3: TGCGCCAGCAGCAAACTCCAAACCGGGCCCTACGAGCAGTACTTC. Protein product: CASSKLQTGPYEQYF.